The sequence of this T cell receptor (beta chain) was determined in a study of T cell repertoires in cytomegalovirus infection. Study summary: Public TCR beta signatures marked donors with CMV infection and the matching HLA. Study-wide results and caveats: HLA-C-restricted, CMV-specific TCR beta clonotypes were dominant ex vivo.

Comment on this clonotype: What it binds is not known.

The ends lost 0 bases at V and 5 bases at J; junction bases unmatched: 5. There are 16 residues in the CDR3. Germline-derived CDR1 and CDR2 are LGHNA and YSLEER. TCRdb recomputed calls from the reads with MiXCR, one row per CDR3 protein. The sample lists roughly 990,000 distinct CDR3 sequences, less than 40% seen once, with around 15% in the top ten. Material: cultured CD8+ T cells from PBMCs, obtained from culture after CMV antigen stimulation. The receptor comes from a human donor in good health (CMV status not recorded). Some clones in this sample may be carry-over from other donors' samples. V gene TRBV4-3 combines with J gene TRBJ2-2, with 8 bases fitting TRBD2. CDR3 in amino acids: CASSQDRSGGTGELFF. Here the CDR3 DNA reads TGCGCCAGCAGCCAAGACCGGTCGGGGGGGACCGGGGAGCTGTTTTTT.